Each of the 30 T cell receptor beta chains below was sequenced from the same sample in a study of T cells in Graves' hyperthyroidism and ophthalmopathy. The CDR3 regions of TCR beta were amplified from RNA transcripts. TCR CDR3 regions were first amplified by RT-PCR with HTBI primers. TCRdb processed the multiplex PCR reads anew with MiXCR; each CDR3 protein has one entry. The sample has hundreds of thousands of distinct CDR3 sequences; roughly 20% are singletons. Sequencing was performed on blood. Receptor source: a young man with Graves' ophthalmopathy.

Points on this clonotype: A read error may explain this, as a much larger clone is one base away. The chain uses TRBV2 and TRBJ1-1; D might be TRBD1 (6 bases). There are 12 residues in the CDR3. Germline V gene lookup returns CDR1 SNHLY and CDR2 FYNNEI. V was pared by 8 bases and J by 9 bases, with 16 bases between. CDR3 region: CASPVGTSQAFF. In DNA form, the CDR3 reads TGTGCCAGCCCGGTCGGGACATCGCAAGCTTTCTTT.

The chain employs TRBV7-9 and TRBJ2-7; TRBD2 aligns across 10 bases. Germline CDR1 is SEHNR and CDR2 is FQNEAQ (reference sequence). Trimming cost V 1 base and J 5 bases; bases outside gene matches: 5. This CDR3 comprises 15 residues. The chain's CDR3 is CASSLVTSGINEQYF. In DNA form, the CDR3 reads TGTGCCAGCAGCTTAGTTACTAGCGGGATCAACGAGCAGTACTTC.

This clonotype was picked up a small number of times. This chain joins TRBV2 and TRBJ1-3, with D possibly matching TRBD1 (5 bases). Per germline, CDR1 SNHLY and CDR2 FYNNEI. CDR3 length: 15 amino acids. Trimming stripped 4 bases from V and 3 bases from J, with 13 bases between. CDR3 sequence reads: CASSVSWGSGNTIYF. CDR3 coding DNA: TGTGCCAGCAGTGTCAGCTGGGGGAGTGGAAACACCATATATTTT.

The rearrangement joins TRBV29-1 to TRBJ1-2; 7 bases match TRBD1. J was trimmed by 4 bases and V by 7 bases; bases with no gene match: 6. This CDR3 is built from 12 residues. The germline gives CDR1 SQVTM, CDR2 ANQGSEA. In nucleotides, the CDR3 is TGCAGCGCACTAGACAGGGTCTATGGCTACACCTTC. It translates to CSALDRVYGYTF.

This clonotype was found many times. The V and J genes are TRBV5-1 and TRBJ2-7, with D possibly TRBD1 on 6 matching bases. The V end lost 4 bases, the J end lost 3 bases, and 14 bases lay between the germline ends. The germline V gene has CDR1 SGHRS and CDR2 YFSETQ. This CDR3 is 14 amino acids long. The CDR3 DNA follows: TGCGCCAGCAGCGCCGGGACACTCAACTACGAGCAGTACTTC. Translated, it gives CASSAGTLNYEQYF.

This chain links TRBV6-1 with TRBJ2-7; D might be TRBD1 or TRBD2, each matching 6 bases. The germline gives CDR1 MNHNS, CDR2 SASEGT. V was trimmed by 6 bases and J by 3 bases, leaving 15 bases between them. This CDR3 is 14 amino acids long. CDR3 amino acids: CASRLRQEGYEQYF. The CDR3 DNA reads TGTGCCAGCAGACTAAGACAGGAGGGCTACGAGCAGTACTTC.

At least ten counts were recorded for this clonotype. The J gene is TRBJ1-5, the V gene TRBV30; D remains unclear. This CDR3 has 14 residues. CDR1 and CDR2 (germline): GTSNPN, SVGIG (reference sequence). The V gene lost 0 bases and the J gene lost 0 bases, with 6 bases spanning the gap. The chain's CDR3 is CAWSVDYSNQPQHF. CDR3 DNA sequence: TGTGCCTGGAGTGTGGACTATAGCAATCAGCCCCAGCATTTT.

There are a few counts of this clonotype. The chain joins TRBV27 to TRBJ2-2; no firm D call. The CDR3 runs 15 residues. Per germline, CDR1 MNHEY and CDR2 SMNVEV (reference sequence). Between the trimmed V and J ends, which lost 0 bases and 4 bases, there was a span of 9 bases. The CDR3, as DNA: TGTGCCAGCAGTTTATCGGACCGGTTCACCGGGGAGCTGTTTTTT. It encodes CASSLSDRFTGELFF.

This chain links TRBV5-1 with TRBJ2-3; D ambiguous. The length of the CDR3 is 15 residues. Trimming stripped 6 bases from V and 0 bases from J, with 14 bases between. Germline V gene lookup returns CDR1 SGHRS and CDR2 YFSETQ. The CDR3 bases are TGCGCCAGCACCCAATCACCCCCCAGCACAGATACGCAGTATTTT. Amino acid sequence: CASTQSPPSTDTQYF.

This clonotype appeared many times. The chain has TRBV12-3 or TRBV12-4 and TRBJ2-1; weak D call: TRBD2 (6 bases). This CDR3 is built from 13 residues. Trimming pared 2 bases from V and 9 bases from J, leaving 11 bases between. The CDR3 spells CASSLSGGGEQFF. Written as DNA, the CDR3 is TGTGCCAGCAGTTTATCCGGGGGTGGTGAGCAGTTCTTC.

This clonotype occurred many times. The chain carries TRBV5-1 and TRBJ2-1; 7 bases match TRBD2. The length of the CDR3 is 15 residues. V trimming: 1 base; J trimming: 4 bases; junction bases outside the gene matches: 5. CDR1 and CDR2 (germline): SGHRS, YFSETQ. The CDR3 reads CASSLNGGSYNEQFF. Here the CDR3 DNA reads TGCGCCAGCAGCTTGAACGGGGGGAGTTACAATGAGCAGTTCTTC.

This chain links TRBV9 with TRBJ1-2; 9 nucleotides match TRBD1. The CDR3 extends over 19 amino acids. The germline gives CDR1 SGDLS, CDR2 YYNGEE. V dropped 0 bases and J dropped 3; count of bases not matched to a gene: 15. The CDR3 nucleotides are TGTGCCAGCAGCGTAGCCCTACCGACCGGGACAGGGAGCCACTATGGCTACACCTTC. Translation gives CASSVALPTGTGSHYGYTF.

This clonotype was seen ten or more times. The gene calls are TRBV27 and TRBJ1-1, with D perhaps TRBD1 (5 bases). Trimming left V 3 bases short and J 1 base short, with 9 bases between. Germline lookup yields CDR1 MNHEY and CDR2 SMNVEV (reference sequence). This CDR3 region has 14 residues. This CDR3 is CASSLGTQNTEAFF. DNA for the CDR3: TGTGCCAGCAGTTTGGGGACGCAGAACACTGAAGCTTTCTTT.

This clonotype was seen ten or more times. The chain employs TRBV15 and TRBJ1-1; D might be TRBD1 (6 bases). This CDR3 is 16 amino acids long. Per germline, CDR1 LNHNV and CDR2 YYDKDF (reference sequence). V gave up 2 bases and J gave up 5 bases, with 18 bases separating them. The CDR3 here is CATSRPLQGRGTEAFF. The CDR3 nucleotides are TGTGCCACCAGCAGACCTTTACAGGGAAGGGGGACTGAAGCTTTCTTT.

There are a few counts of this clonotype. The chain uses TRBV7-9 and TRBJ1-4, with D maybe TRBD1 (5 bases). CDR1 SEHNR and CDR2 FQNEAQ come from the germline V gene (reference sequence). This CDR3 region has 16 residues. Trimming cost V 5 bases and J 2 bases, with 15 bases left between them. CDR3 bases: TGTGCCAGCAGCCTGGATGACAGAAGCACTAATGAAAAACTGTTTTTT. Amino acids: CASSLDDRSTNEKLFF.

This clonotype came up a few times. This chain joins TRBV20-1 and TRBJ1-5; D may be TRBD1 (6 bases). Germline V CDR1 and CDR2: DFQATT, SNEGSKA (reference sequence). The CDR3 covers 14 residues. V lost 1 base and J 7 bases, leaving 14 bases between the germline ends. For the CDR3, the DNA is TGCAGTGCTAGAGTAGGCAGGGGAAGCCAGCCCCAGCATTTT. It specifies CSARVGRGSQPQHF.

This clonotype occurred many times. The germline gene is not matched at one end of the junction; a read error may be the cause. The chain links TRBV20-1 to TRBJ1-1, with 7 positions matching TRBD1. Germline CDR1 and CDR2: DFQATT and SNEGSKA (reference sequence). There are 13 residues in the CDR3. CDR3 protein: CSAQTGTVREGFF. Here the CDR3 DNA reads TGCAGTGCCCAAACCGGGACAGTGAGGGAAGGTTTCTTT.

This clonotype was seen a handful of times. This chain connects TRBV12-3 or TRBV12-4 to TRBJ1-4; D possibly corresponds to TRBD1 (5 bases). This CDR3 is 13 amino acids long. Trimming pared 2 bases from V and 8 bases from J, leaving 9 bases between. The CDR3 coding sequence is TGTGCCAGCAGTTTAATGGGGGACGAAAAACTGTTTTTT. The encoded protein is CASSLMGDEKLFF.

There are a few counts of this clonotype. V usage is TRBV12-3 or TRBV12-4 and J usage is TRBJ2-1; a possible D gene is TRBD2 (6 bases). V was clipped by 6 bases and J by 6 bases, with 12 bases between them. The CDR3 extends over 13 amino acids. The DNA for the CDR3 is TGTGCCAGCAGGCCTGGGGACTTCAATGAGCAGTTCTTC. This codes for CASRPGDFNEQFF.

J is TRBJ2-7 and V is TRBV6-1; TRBD2 might be the D (6 bases). Germline lookup yields CDR1 MNHNS and CDR2 SASEGT. V lost 3 bases and J lost 2, with 14 bases in between. CDR3 length: 15 residues. The CDR3 sequence is CASSEPGLKTYEQYF. CDR3 DNA: TGTGCCAGCAGTGAGCCGGGACTGAAAACCTACGAGCAGTACTTC.

The chain is built from TRBV19 and TRBJ2-7; maybe TRBD2 (6 bases). CDR1 LNHDA and CDR2 SQIVND come from the germline V gene (reference sequence). Trimming removed 5 bases at V and 1 base at J, with 12 bases between. This CDR3 has 14 residues. The CDR3 bases are TGTGCCAGTAGTCGACAAGGGAGGTCCTACGAGCAGTACTTC. It codes for CASSRQGRSYEQYF.

On this clonotype: This could be a read error, since a much larger clone is one nucleotide away. The genes are TRBV7-9 and TRBJ1-1, with D hard to call. The CDR3 has 13 amino acids. Per germline, CDR1 SEHNR and CDR2 FQNEAQ (reference sequence). The CDR3: CVSSLSQNTEAFF. The CDR3 DNA sequence: TGTGTCAGCAGCTTAAGCCAGAACACTGAAGCTTTCTTT.

The rearrangement joins TRBV30 to TRBJ1-1; D is undetermined. Germline loops: CDR1 GTSNPN, CDR2 SVGIG (reference sequence). The length of the CDR3 is 13 residues. Trimming removed 3 bases from V and 5 bases from J, with 13 bases in between. CDR3 loop: CAWRIFLGTEAFF. The DNA for the CDR3 is TGTGCCTGGAGGATCTTCTTGGGGACTGAAGCTTTCTTT.

This clonotype was seen many times. The rearrangement joins TRBV28 to TRBJ1-5; no definite D call. V was shortened by 5 bases and J by 0 bases, with 8 bases between the two germline ends. Germline assignment: CDR1 MDHEN and CDR2 SYDVKM. The CDR3 runs to 14 residues. CDR3 sequence (DNA): TGTGCCAGCAGTGTAAGCCTTAGCAATCAGCCCCAGCATTTT. Protein sequence: CASSVSLSNQPQHF.

The chain recombines TRBV24-1 with TRBJ1-4; 11 nucleotides line up with TRBD1. The CDR3 consists of 17 residues. V shed 4 bases, J shed 5 bases, and the junction held 8 bases outside the gene matches. CDR1 and CDR2 (germline): KGHDR, SFDVKD. The CDR3: CATSDPGQGAENEKLFF. CDR3 DNA sequence: TGTGCCACCAGTGACCCCGGACAGGGGGCAGAGAATGAAAAACTGTTTTTT.

The V call is TRBV6-2 or TRBV6-3, the J call TRBJ1-5, with D possibly TRBD1 on 6 matching bases. The CDR3 sequence is 16 residues long. CDR1 and CDR2 (germline): MNHEY, SVGEGT. Trimming removed 5 bases at V and 4 bases at J, with 18 bases between. The CDR3 sequence: CASSQLAGVINQPQHF. CDR3 nucleotides: TGTGCCAGCAGTCAGTTGGCAGGGGTCATAAATCAGCCCCAGCATTTT.

This clonotype has a handful of counts. This rearrangement joins TRBV5-4 to TRBJ1-1; 8 bases fit TRBD1. The V segment lost 1 base and the J segment 0 bases; nucleotides outside the gene matches: 8. Germline CDR1 and CDR2: SGHNT and YYREEE (reference sequence). The CDR3 sequence is 17 residues long. The CDR3 spells CASSLSDRVFMNTEAFF. The CDR3 bases are TGTGCCAGCAGCTTGTCGGACAGGGTTTTCATGAACACTGAAGCTTTCTTT.

CDR3 DNA sequence: TGCAGTGCTCACAGGCGGGGCGGGAGACCATACAATGAGCAGTTCTTC. Amino acids: CSAHRRGGRPYNEQFF. This rearrangement joins TRBV20-1 to TRBJ2-1, with TRBD2 identical over 7 bases. CDR3 length equals 16 residues. The V and J ends lost 5 bases and 4 bases, in that order; junction bases with no gene match: 14. The germline V gene has CDR1 DFQATT and CDR2 SNEGSKA (reference sequence).

The chain is built from TRBV29-1 and TRBJ1-2; 7 bases align to TRBD1. This CDR3 contains 14 residues. Germline CDR1 SQVTM, CDR2 ANQGSEA. V gave up 0 bases and J gave up 5 bases; unmatched junction bases: 6. The CDR3: CSVEDWTGTYGYTF. The CDR3 DNA reads as TGCAGCGTTGAAGATTGGACAGGTACTTATGGCTACACCTTC. Drawing the rest from reference TRBV29-1 and TRBJ1-2, the complete variable domain is SAVISQKPSRDICQRGTSLTIQCQVDSQVTMMFWYRQQPGQSLTLIATANQGSEATYESGFVIDKFPISRPNLTFSTLTVSNMSPEDSSIYLCSVEDWTGTYGYTFGSGTRLTVV.

In its sample, this clonotype was seen many times. The chain carries TRBV2 and TRBJ2-1; 9 nucleotides align to TRBD2. V trimming: 4 bases; J trimming: 9 bases; junction bases outside the gene matches: 10. The CDR3 length is 15 residues. Germline V gene sequence: CDR1 SNHLY, CDR2 FYNNEI. CDR3 DNA: TGTGCCAGCAGTGCCCTAGCGGGATCAAGAGGTGAGCAGTTCTTC. Encoded protein: CASSALAGSRGEQFF.